Below, 22 T cell receptor beta chains from the same sample are listed, as sequenced in a study of beta chain features in type 1 diabetes. Findings and limits, study-wide: A moderate, significant TCRB CDR3 shortening appeared in type 1 diabetes across four CD4+ subsets.

These receptors have no identified antigens. All of the isolated RNA was reverse transcribed, so expressed TCRB transcripts were sequenced. Sequenced by immunoSEQ multiplex PCR; TCRdb stores in-frame clones only, minus some. In the table there are about 160,000 clones, approximately 7.9% of which are singletons. Material for sequencing was central memory CD4+ T cells from blood. The source of these receptors is a man younger than 35 with type 1 diabetes.

As to this clone: The identical CDR3 is also encoded by other nucleotide sequences in the sample. The CDR3, as DNA: TGTGCCAGCAGTCTACAGGGGGGCGGCTACACCTTC. Translated: CASSLQGGGYTF. The chain recombines TRBV2 with TRBJ1-2, with 8 bases matching TRBD1. The CDR3 runs to 12 residues. The ends lost 5 bases at V and 8 bases at J; junction bases unmatched: 4. From germline, CDR1 is SNHLY and CDR2 FYNNEI.

This clone was seen only once. The chain joins TRBV5-1 to TRBJ1-4; 11 nucleotides align to TRBD1. Germline trimming cut 2 bases from V and 8 bases from J; bases unmatched to any gene: 11. In germline, CDR1 is SGHRS, CDR2 YFSETQ. This CDR3 contains 17 residues. DNA for the CDR3: TGCGCCAGCAGCTTACACCGGACAGGGGGCCTCTACGAAAAACTGTTTTTT. This gives the protein CASSLHRTGGLYEKLFF.

This clone turned up a few times. V gene TRBV7-2 combines with J gene TRBJ2-4; weak D call: TRBD2 (5 bases). Trimming cost V 5 bases and J 0 bases, with 20 bases left between them. The CDR3 contains 18 residues. Germline lookup yields CDR1 SGHTA and CDR2 FQGNSA. The CDR3 bases are TGTGCCAGCAGCCCCGGTGGGCGAGGGTCAATAGCCAAAAACATTCAGTACTTC. This sequence encodes CASSPGGRGSIAKNIQYF.

The chain joins TRBV28 to TRBJ2-3; TRBD1 is a possible D gene (5 bases). Trimming took off 5 bases at V and 1 base at J, with 19 bases between the two ends. This CDR3 region has 17 residues. CDR1 is MDHEN and CDR2 is SYDVKM in the germline V gene. DNA of the CDR3: TGTGCCAGCAGTACTTTCCCTGGGGCTAGGCGCACAGATACGCAGTATTTT. Protein: CASSTFPGARRTDTQYF. Looking up the rest from reference TRBV28 and TRBJ2-3 gives the full variable domain: DVKVTQSSRYLVKRTGEKVFLECVQDMDHENMFWYRQDPGLGLRLIYFSYDVKMKEKGDIPEGYSVSREKKERFSLILESASTNQTSMYLCASSTFPGARRTDTQYFGPGTRLTVL.

This clone was seen a few times. V is TRBV5-6 and J is TRBJ2-7; 9 nucleotides match TRBD2. The CDR3 length is 17 residues. Germline CDR1 is SGHDT and CDR2 is YYEEEE. After removal of 1 base from V and 3 bases from J, the junction contained 11 bases not matched to a gene. CDR3 sequence reads: CASSLRPSGTPYYEQYF. The CDR3 DNA reads as TGTGCCAGCAGCTTGCGACCTAGCGGGACGCCCTACTACGAGCAGTACTTC.

V is TRBV5-6 and J is TRBJ1-1; D not resolved. Germline V gene data show CDR1 as SGHDT and CDR2 as YYEEEE. The CDR3 is made up of 14 amino acids. V was cut by 1 base and J by 0 bases, with 7 bases left in between. In DNA, the CDR3 is TGTGCCAGCAGCTTGAGAGGGTTGAACACTGAAGCTTTCTTT. Encoded protein: CASSLRGLNTEAFF.

This clone was observed a handful of times. The chain recombines TRBV7-9 with TRBJ2-7; the D is unclear. The germline V gene encodes CDR1 SEHNR and CDR2 FQNEAQ (reference sequence). The CDR3 totals 14 residues. V was trimmed by 1 base and J by 5 bases, leaving 12 bases between them. The CDR3 bases are TGTGCCAGCAGCTTAGGCCAAGGAGTGGACGAGCAGTACTTC. Encoded protein: CASSLGQGVDEQYF.

This clone has just a few counts. The chain combines TRBV29-1 with TRBJ1-1; TRBD1 aligns across 7 bases. The CDR3 loop spans 15 amino acids. V shed 5 bases, J shed 0 bases, and the junction held 9 bases outside the gene matches. The germline V gene has CDR1 SQVTM and CDR2 ANQGSEA. The CDR3 bases are TGCAGCGTTTCGACAGGGTGGGGTATGAACACTGAAGCTTTCTTT. Amino acids: CSVSTGWGMNTEAFF. The whole variable domain, filled in from reference TRBV29-1 and TRBJ1-1, reads SAVISQKPSRDICQRGTSLTIQCQVDSQVTMMFWYRQQPGQSLTLIATANQGSEATYESGFVIDKFPISRPNLTFSTLTVSNMSPEDSSIYLCSVSTGWGMNTEAFFGQGTRLTVV.

This clone was picked up a small number of times. The chain combines TRBV5-1 with TRBJ1-3; 8 bases align to TRBD1. Unmatched junction bases numbered 6, after V lost 4 bases and J lost 3 bases. The CDR3 has 15 residues. Germline V gives CDR1 SGHRS, CDR2 YFSETQ. The CDR3 is CASSPGTGDGNTIYF. CDR3 sequence (DNA): TGCGCCAGCAGCCCAGGGACAGGAGATGGAAACACCATATATTTT.

The rearrangement uses TRBV7-2 and TRBJ2-2; D is unresolved. CDR1 and CDR2 from the germline V gene are SGHTA and FQGNSA. The germline V and J ends were trimmed by 3 bases and 6 bases, with 11 bases remaining between them. This CDR3 comprises 14 residues. CDR3 in DNA: TGTGCCAGCAGCTTTGCCAGTCGGGCCGGGGAGCTGTTTTTT. It is translated as CASSFASRAGELFF. Together with reference TRBV7-2 and TRBJ2-2, the CDR3 gives the full variable domain: GAGVSQSPSNKVTEKGKDVELRCDPISGHTALYWYRQSLGQGLEFLIYFQGNSAPDKSGLPSDRFSAERTGGSVSTLTIQRTQQEDSAVYLCASSFASRAGELFFGEGSRLTVL.

This clone was detected a few times. V usage is TRBV23-1 and J usage is TRBJ2-2, with 8 positions matching TRBD1. TRBV23-1 is known as an ORF, though its function is uncertain. V gave up 4 bases and J gave up 1 base; unmatched junction bases: 2. This CDR3 is built from 15 residues. This chain's CDR3 is CASSPGQGNTGELFF. The CDR3 DNA follows: TGCGCCAGCAGTCCAGGACAGGGGAACACCGGGGAGCTGTTTTTT.

This chain connects TRBV5-6 to TRBJ2-5, with D unclear. Germline-derived CDR1 and CDR2 are SGHDT and YYEEEE. V was cut by 0 bases and J by 5 bases, with 11 bases left in between. CDR3 size: 14 residues. CDR3 DNA: TGTGCCAGCAGCTTGGGTTCGACCGGGGAGACCCAGTACTTC. Translating gives CASSLGSTGETQYF.

The chain combines TRBV4-1 with TRBJ2-3; TRBD2 aligns across 13 bases. Germline assignment: CDR1 MGHRA and CDR2 YSYEKL. V gave up 0 bases and J gave up 1 base; unmatched junction bases: 4. The CDR3 runs to 18 residues. The CDR3 DNA is TGCGCCAGCAGCCAAGATCGGACTAGCGGGAGTGGCACAGATACGCAGTATTTT. Amino acids: CASSQDRTSGSGTDTQYF.

The chain is built from TRBV27 and TRBJ2-7; TRBD1 might be the D (6 bases). The CDR3 covers 15 residues. Germline CDR1 is MNHEY and CDR2 is SMNVEV (reference sequence). The V gene lost 5 bases and the J gene lost 5 bases, with 19 bases spanning the gap. The CDR3 loop is CASSDAQGWRNEQYF. Written as DNA, the CDR3 is TGTGCCAGCAGTGATGCACAGGGTTGGCGGAACGAGCAGTACTTC.

This chain links TRBV6-6 with TRBJ2-7, with TRBD1 matching 8 bases. The CDR3 sequence is 15 residues long. Germline trimming cut 5 bases from V and 1 base from J; bases unmatched to any gene: 7. Germline V CDR1 and CDR2: MNHNY, SVGAGI (reference sequence). CDR3 nucleotides: TGTGCCAGCAGTAGCCGGGACAGGATTTCCTACGAGCAGTACTTC. Protein: CASSSRDRISYEQYF.

This clone was seen only a few times. This sample includes further DNA sequences coding for the same CDR3. The CDR3 here is CASSPGQTYEQYF. As DNA, the CDR3 is TGTGCCAGCTCACCAGGGCAGACCTACGAGCAGTACTTC. The chain combines TRBV18 with TRBJ2-7; D remains unclear. The V and J ends lost 2 bases and 2 bases respectively, with 7 bases between them. The CDR3 loop spans 13 amino acids. The V gene's germline CDR1 is KGHSH and CDR2 LQKENI.

This clone was counted at least ten times. The J gene is TRBJ1-1, the V gene TRBV28, with a weak D call TRBD1 (5 bases). Germline loops: CDR1 MDHEN, CDR2 SYDVKM. V was clipped by 6 bases and J by 0 bases, with 14 bases between them. The CDR3 covers 15 residues. For the CDR3, the DNA is TGTGCCAGCAGGTCCCCGACAGAGGTGAACACTGAAGCTTTCTTT. This translates into CASRSPTEVNTEAFF.

This clone was seen only a few times. The chain uses TRBV5-4 and TRBJ2-7, with TRBD1 matching 8 bases. The CDR3 is 15 amino acids. Germline values: CDR1 SGHNT, CDR2 YYREEE (reference sequence). V shed 4 bases, J shed 3 bases, and the junction held 9 bases outside the gene matches. CDR3 in amino acids: CASSNPTGADYEQYF. The CDR3 DNA reads as TGTGCCAGCAGCAATCCGACAGGGGCCGACTACGAGCAGTACTTC.

This clone was seen more than once but under ten times. This chain connects TRBV5-4 to TRBJ1-1; 8 nucleotides match TRBD1. There are 16 residues in the CDR3. Trimming cost V 2 bases and J 1 base; bases outside gene matches: 7. CDR1 is SGHNT and CDR2 is YYREEE in the germline V gene (reference sequence). Here the CDR3 reads CASSFDPQGGNTEAFF. CDR3 sequence (DNA): TGTGCCAGCAGCTTTGATCCACAGGGGGGGAACACTGAAGCTTTCTTT.

This clone was seen ten or more times. The rearrangement links TRBV7-9 to TRBJ2-7, with 14 positions matching TRBD2. With 6 bases clipped from V and 7 bases from J, the junction kept 8 bases outside the gene matches. There are 15 residues in the CDR3. Germline loops: CDR1 SEHNR, CDR2 FQNEAQ (reference sequence). The CDR3 DNA sequence: TGTGCCAGCAGTTCAGGGACTAGCGGGAGCGAAGAGCAGTACTTC. Translated, it gives CASSSGTSGSEEQYF.

The gene calls are TRBV9 and TRBJ2-1; 9 bases fit TRBD2. The CDR3 consists of 18 residues. CDR1 is SGDLS and CDR2 is YYNGEE in the germline V gene. Losses at the gene ends were 0 bases for V and 3 bases for J; bases not matched to a gene: 10. The CDR3 DNA follows: TGTGCCAGCAGCGTAGGAGTCTTAGCGGGGGCCTTCTACAATGAGCAGTTCTTC. This codes for CASSVGVLAGAFYNEQFF.

This clone was counted between two and nine times. This chain joins TRBV2 and TRBJ2-5; D perhaps matches TRBD2 (5 bases). The CDR3 is 15 residues long. V was trimmed by 1 base and J by 5 bases, leaving 14 bases between them. Germline V CDR1 and CDR2: SNHLY, FYNNEI. DNA of the CDR3: TGTGCCAGCAGTGAAGTATTGAGCGGCGGGGAGACCCAGTACTTC. It encodes CASSEVLSGGETQYF. The variable domain in full, completed from reference TRBV2 and TRBJ2-5, reads EPEVTQTPSHQVTQMGQEVILRCVPISNHLYFYWYRQILGQKVEFLVSFYNNEISEKSEIFDDQFSVERPDGSNFTLKIRSTKLEDSAMYFCASSEVLSGGETQYFGPGTRLLVL.